This TCR beta chain originates from a study of blood T cell repertoires in COVID-19. Study context: The samples span acute and convalescent COVID-19 from the United States, Italy and Spain. From T cells, B-cell-depleted T cells, or PBMCs came the material, which was cDNA or gDNA.

As handled by the study authors: Reference gene primer amplification yielded estimated nucleated cell counts. Assay used: immunoSEQ multiplex PCR; TCRdb lists only in-frame clones, some missing. For V, J and clone size, that table is used; D and trimming come from the DNA. This sample has over 110,000 clones, with about 80% found just once. CDR3 length equals 17 residues. The germline V gene has CDR1 SGHRS and CDR2 YFSETQ. Trimming shortened V by 4 bases and J by 2 bases, and 21 bases separated the two germline ends. This clone has only one observation. This TCR was recovered from a man aged 60-69 years with acute or convalescent COVID-19. The chain joins TRBV5-1 to TRBJ2-5; tentatively, D is TRBD2 (6 bases). Source material: peripheral blood. CDR3 in amino acids: CASSPMKRAKGQETQYF. The CDR3 nucleotides are TGCGCCAGCAGCCCCATGAAGCGGGCAAAGGGGCAAGAGACCCAGTACTTC.